This T cell receptor beta chain is drawn from a study of blood T cell repertoires in COVID-19. Trimming took off 3 bases at V and 8 bases at J, with 8 bases between the two ends. There are 11 residues in the CDR3. Germline V gene sequence: CDR1 SGHNT, CDR2 YYREEE (reference sequence). TCRdb's copy holds only in-frame clones and misses some; the assay was immunoSEQ multiplex PCR. The repertoire consists of about 24,000 clones, with 86% occurring once and the leading ten covering approximately 5%. The chain carries TRBV5-4 and TRBJ1-1, with a tentative D call TRBD1 (5 bases). This clonotype originated in a man aged 50-59 years with active COVID-19. The material sequenced was peripheral blood. The CDR3 bases are TGTGCCAGCAGCTGGGGGAGGGAAGCTTTCTTT. Its translation is CASSWGREAFF. Filled out from reference TRBV5-4 and TRBJ1-1, the complete variable domain reads ETGVTQSPTHLIKTRGQQVTLRCSSQSGHNTVSWYQQALGQGPQFIFQYYREEENGRGNFPPRFSGLQFPNYSSELNVNALELDDSALYLCASSWGREAFFGQGTRLTVV.